Here is one TCR beta chain with its context. The data belong to a study of patients and donors after allogeneic stem cell transplantation. This CDR3 has 14 amino acids. Trimming at V came to 2 bases and at J to 5 bases, leaving 4 bases not matched to a gene. Germline V gene sequence: CDR1 ENHRY, CDR2 SYGVKD. One entry per CDR3 protein, called by TCRdb with MiXCR from the RT-PCR reads. The table shows approximately 220,000 distinct CDR3 sequences, with about 37% occurring only once. Sequenced input: blood, either unsorted or a sorted T cell fraction (not recorded which). The sequence came from a human donor who was either an allogeneic HSCT recipient or a stem cell or donor lymphocyte infusion donor (not recorded which). It is not recorded whose cells these are; they may come from a transplant donor. The chain is built from TRBV10-3 and TRBJ2-5, with TRBD1 matching over 8 bases. The CDR3 protein is CAISEGQGDETQYF. In DNA form, the CDR3 reads TGTGCCATCAGTGAGGGACAGGGAGACGAGACCCAGTACTTC.